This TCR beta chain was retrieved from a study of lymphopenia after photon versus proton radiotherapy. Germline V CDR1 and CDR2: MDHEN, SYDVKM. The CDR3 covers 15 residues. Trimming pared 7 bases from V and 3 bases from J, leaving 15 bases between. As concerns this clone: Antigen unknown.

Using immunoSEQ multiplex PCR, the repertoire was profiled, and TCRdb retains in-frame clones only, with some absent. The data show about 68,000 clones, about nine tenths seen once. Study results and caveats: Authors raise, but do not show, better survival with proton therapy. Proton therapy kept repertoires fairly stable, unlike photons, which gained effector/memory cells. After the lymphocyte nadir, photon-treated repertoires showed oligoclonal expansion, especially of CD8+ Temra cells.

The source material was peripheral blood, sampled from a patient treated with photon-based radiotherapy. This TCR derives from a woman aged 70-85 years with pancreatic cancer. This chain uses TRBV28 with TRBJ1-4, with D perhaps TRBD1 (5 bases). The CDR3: CASTPGGGPNEKLFF. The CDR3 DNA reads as TGTGCCAGCACCCCGGGGGGGGGTCCTAATGAAAAACTGTTTTTT. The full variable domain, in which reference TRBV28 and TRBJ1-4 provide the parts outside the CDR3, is DVKVTQSSRYLVKRTGEKVFLECVQDMDHENMFWYRQDPGLGLRLIYFSYDVKMKEKGDIPEGYSVSREKKERFSLILESASTNQTSMYLCASTPGGGPNEKLFFGSGTQLSVL.